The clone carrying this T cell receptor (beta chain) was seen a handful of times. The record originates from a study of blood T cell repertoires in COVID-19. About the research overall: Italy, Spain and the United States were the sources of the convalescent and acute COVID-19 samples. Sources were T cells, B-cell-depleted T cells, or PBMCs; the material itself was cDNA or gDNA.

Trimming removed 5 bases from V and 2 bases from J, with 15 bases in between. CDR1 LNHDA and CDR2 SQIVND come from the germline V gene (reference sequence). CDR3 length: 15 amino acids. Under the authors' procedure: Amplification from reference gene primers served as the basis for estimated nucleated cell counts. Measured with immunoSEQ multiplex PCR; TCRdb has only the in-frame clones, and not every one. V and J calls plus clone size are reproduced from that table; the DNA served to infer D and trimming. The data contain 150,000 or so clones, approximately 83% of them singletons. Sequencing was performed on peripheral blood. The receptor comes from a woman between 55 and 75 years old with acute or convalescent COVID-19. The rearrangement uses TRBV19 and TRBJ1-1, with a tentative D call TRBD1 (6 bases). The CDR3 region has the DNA TGTGCCAGTAGTCGGGCCGGACAGACTAACACTGAAGCTTTCTTT. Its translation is CASSRAGQTNTEAFF.